This T cell receptor (beta chain) was retrieved from a study of shared clonotypes between healthy human individuals. The study's findings and limits: Rarefaction indicated that sorted-subset sequencing remained incomplete although depth was large.

Germline CDR1 and CDR2: GTSNPN and SVGIG (reference sequence). The trim removed 4 bases at V and 6 bases at J, leaving 6 bases unmatched. The CDR3 consists of 13 residues. The table came from immunoSEQ multiplex PCR; TCRdb's copy has only in-frame clones and leaves some out. The sample shows over a million clones, about 74% of them seen only once. This clone was counted ten times or more. Its cognate antigen is unknown. Within the sample, other DNA sequences also encode this same CDR3. The sequence came from a man between 18 and 29 years old in good health. The sequenced sample was memory CD4+ T cells sorted from blood. Subset indicated: CD45RA-negative fraction. The rearrangement links TRBV30 to TRBJ1-5, with 7 bases that match TRBD1. The CDR3 DNA follows: TGTGCCTGGACCACAGGGGCGGGTCAGCCCCAGCATTTT. It is translated as CAWTTGAGQPQHF.